This T cell receptor beta chain was identified in a study of T-cell memory formation after mild COVID-19. Notes on this clonotype: Its antigen is unknown.

This CDR3 spans 15 amino acids. Trimming removed 6 bases at V and 12 bases at J, with 26 bases between. Germline V gene data show CDR1 as MNHEY and CDR2 as SVGAGI. The study, taken as a whole, reports: Memory sampled before infection contained some responding clones, suggesting cross-reactive memory joined. Later expanders leaned CD4+, whereas day 15 to 85 contracting clones were balanced CD4/CD8.

Via MiXCR, TCRdb re-called the 5' RACE reads, giving one row per CDR3 protein. The table lists 100,000 to 130,000 distinct CDR3 sequences, around 14% of them singletons, with around 40% in the top ten. This sequence joins TRBV6-5 and TRBJ1-2; unclear D gene. The clonotype originates from a man between 18 and 35 years old who had mild COVID-19 (a few samples of this study predate the infection). Cell type and time point are not known. Sequencing used PBMCs or a T cell subset sorted from them (not recorded which). The CDR3 region is CASSLEPGPREGNTF. CDR3 nucleotides: TGTGCCAGCAGCCTCGAACCGGGCCCGCGTGAGGGAAACACCTTC.